This passage covers 7 T cell receptor beta chains from one sample sequenced in a study of blood T cell repertoires in COVID-19 (TCRdb year 2020). Library creation used the immunoSEQ multiplex PCR assay. TCRdb limited this immuneACCESS table to in-frame rearrangements with V and J called. A share of clones is missing; checked studies link under half to unresolved V genes, and the rest is unexplained. The sample table contains roughly 100,000 clones; only one count was recorded for about nine tenths of them. The ten largest clonotypes hold around 14% of the sample. Sequenced sample: peripheral blood. The receptors stem from a man aged 45-65 years with acute or convalescent COVID-19.

This chain connects TRBV2 to TRBJ2-3, with TRBD2 matching over 12 bases. V lost 4 bases and J lost 2; bases outside the gene matches: 4. The CDR3 length is 16 residues. Germline V gives CDR1 SNHLY, CDR2 FYNNEI. In DNA, the CDR3 is TGTGCCAGCAGTGGAAGACTAGCGGGAGTCACAGATACGCAGTATTTT. Protein: CASSGRLAGVTDTQYF.

This chain uses TRBV2 with TRBJ2-3; D is ambiguous. Germline V gene data show CDR1 as SNHLY and CDR2 as FYNNEI. The ends were cut back, 3 bases at V and 1 base at J, with 14 bases in the middle. The CDR3 totals 16 residues. As DNA, the CDR3 is TGTGCCAGCAGTGATCCTCAGAACGATCGCACAGATACGCAGTATTTT. Amino acid sequence: CASSDPQNDRTDTQYF. Looking up the rest from reference TRBV2 and TRBJ2-3 gives the full variable domain: EPEVTQTPSHQVTQMGQEVILRCVPISNHLYFYWYRQILGQKVEFLVSFYNNEISEKSEIFDDQFSVERPDGSNFTLKIRSTKLEDSAMYFCASSDPQNDRTDTQYFGPGTRLTVL.

The chain couples TRBV6-6 to TRBJ2-7; a possible D gene is TRBD1 (6 bases). The CDR3 is made up of 14 amino acids. The V gene lost 5 bases and the J gene lost 1 base, with 12 bases spanning the gap. CDR1 MNHNY and CDR2 SVGAGI come from the germline V gene (reference sequence). The DNA for the CDR3 is TGTGCCAGCAGTCCCCAACAGGGTTCCTACGAGCAGTACTTC. Translating gives CASSPQQGSYEQYF.

The chain has TRBV5-1 and TRBJ2-2; 8 nucleotides agree with TRBD1. V was pared by 4 bases and J by 4 bases, with 9 bases of the junction left unmatched. CDR3 length equals 16 residues. Germline loops: CDR1 SGHRS, CDR2 YFSETQ. CDR3 residues: CASSVDRGQVTGELFF. In DNA form, the CDR3 reads TGCGCCAGCAGCGTAGACAGGGGTCAGGTCACCGGGGAGCTGTTTTTT.

V usage is TRBV6-5 and J usage is TRBJ2-7, with 9 bases matching TRBD1. The CDR3 totals 16 residues. Per the germline V gene, CDR1 is MNHEY and CDR2 is SVGAGI. V trimming: 0 bases; J trimming: 0 bases; junction bases outside the gene matches: 3. CDR3 in amino acids: CASSYSWTGASYEQYF. CDR3 DNA: TGTGCCAGCAGTTACTCCTGGACAGGGGCCTCCTACGAGCAGTACTTC.

The chain is built from TRBV20-1 and TRBJ1-3, with D unresolved. Per the germline V gene, CDR1 is DFQATT and CDR2 is SNEGSKA (reference sequence). CDR3 size: 13 residues. V dropped 3 bases and J dropped 0 bases, with 6 bases sitting between them. CDR3: CSASGSSGNTIYF. The CDR3 region has the DNA TGCAGTGCTAGTGGGAGCTCTGGAAACACCATATATTTT.

The rearrangement joins TRBV30 to TRBJ2-3, with 8 bases lining up with TRBD2. Trimming removed 5 bases from V and 4 bases from J; junction bases left unmatched: 11. The CDR3 loop spans 15 amino acids. Germline CDR1 GTSNPN, CDR2 SVGIG (reference sequence). The CDR3 sequence is CAWSRGEGGADTQYF. Written as DNA, the CDR3 is TGTGCCTGGTCGCGGGGGGAGGGGGGCGCAGATACGCAGTATTTT.